This TCR beta chain derives from a study of cytomegalovirus exposure and HLA in healthy donors. Turning to the study itself: Of all 400 or so donors who were genotyped, about 84% belonged to the Caucasian-associated ancestry cluster.

The CDR3 runs 16 residues. V lost 3 bases to trimming and J lost 2 bases; unmatched junction nucleotides: 6. Germline assignment: CDR1 MGHRA and CDR2 YSYEKL. A word on this clone: The antigen is unknown.

Amplification used 60 Vbeta primers and 13 Jbeta primers. Method: immunoSEQ multiplex PCR; TCRdb's copy keeps in-frame clones and lacks some. The sample includes 170,000 or so clones, roughly 79% of them seen just once. Study-level results: Among donors in an Asian-associated ancestry cluster, a later analysis reportedly found fewer N-insertions than the approximately 700-donor mean.

The gene calls are TRBV4-1 and TRBJ2-2; 7 nucleotides align to TRBD1. Source material: PBMCs. This receptor was taken from a woman between 45 and 65 years old in good health and CMV-seropositive. The CDR3 DNA reads as TGCGCCAGCAGCCACGGGACAGCCGGAAACACCGGGGAGCTGTTTTTT. This translates into CASSHGTAGNTGELFF.